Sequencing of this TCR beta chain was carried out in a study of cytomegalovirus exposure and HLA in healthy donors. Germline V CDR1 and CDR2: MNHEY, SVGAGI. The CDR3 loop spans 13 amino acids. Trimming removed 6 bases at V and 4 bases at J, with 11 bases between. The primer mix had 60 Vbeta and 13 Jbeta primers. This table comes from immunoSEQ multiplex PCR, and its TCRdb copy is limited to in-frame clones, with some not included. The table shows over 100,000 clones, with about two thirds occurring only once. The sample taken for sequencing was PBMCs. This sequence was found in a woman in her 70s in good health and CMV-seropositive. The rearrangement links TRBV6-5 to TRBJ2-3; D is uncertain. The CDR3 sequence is CASRTSAADTQYF. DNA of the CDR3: TGTGCCAGCAGAACCAGCGCGGCAGATACGCAGTATTTT.